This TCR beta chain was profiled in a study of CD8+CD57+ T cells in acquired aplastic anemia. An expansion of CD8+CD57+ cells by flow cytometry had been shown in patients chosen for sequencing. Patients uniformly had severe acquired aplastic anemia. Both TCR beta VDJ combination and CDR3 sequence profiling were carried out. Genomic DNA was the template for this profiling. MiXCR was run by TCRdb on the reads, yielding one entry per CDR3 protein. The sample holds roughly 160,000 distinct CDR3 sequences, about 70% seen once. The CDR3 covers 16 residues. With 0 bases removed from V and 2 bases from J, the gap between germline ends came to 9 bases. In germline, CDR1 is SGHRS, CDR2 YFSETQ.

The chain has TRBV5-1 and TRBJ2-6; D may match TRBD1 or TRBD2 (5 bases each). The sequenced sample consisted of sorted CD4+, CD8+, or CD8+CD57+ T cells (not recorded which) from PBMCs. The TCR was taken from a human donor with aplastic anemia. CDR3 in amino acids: CASSLVEGTGANVLTF. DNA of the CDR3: TGCGCCAGCAGCTTGGTTGAGGGGACTGGGGCCAACGTCCTGACTTTC.